What follows are 30 T cell receptor beta chains derived from one specimen sequenced in a study of human T cells and chemical hapten exposure. Extraction yielded total RNA from whole blood (unfractionated). TCRdb independently ran MiXCR on the 5' RACE reads; one entry per CDR3 protein. The profile covers approximately 150,000 distinct CDR3 sequences, with 4.1% appearing a single time and over 1.1% taken by the ten largest. Receptor source: a female donor in good health.

This clonotype occurred many times. This chain joins TRBV12-3 or TRBV12-4 and TRBJ1-1, with 9 nucleotides matching TRBD1. The V gene end was trimmed by 4 bases and the J gene end by 10 bases; junction bases not matched to a gene: 7. There are 13 residues in the CDR3. The CDR3 DNA reads TGTGCCAGCAGTTCTTACAGGGGGCAGCGAGCTTTCTTT. This encodes CASSSYRGQRAFF.

This clonotype was recorded at least ten times. The chain is built from TRBV29-1 and TRBJ1-1; 10 nucleotides agree with TRBD1. With 7 bases clipped from V and 0 bases from J, the junction kept 8 bases outside the gene matches. The CDR3 extends over 15 amino acids. In germline, CDR1 is SQVTM, CDR2 ANQGSEA. CDR3 in amino acids: CSGGQGWGMNTEAFF. The CDR3 nucleotides are TGCAGCGGGGGACAGGGGTGGGGGATGAACACTGAAGCTTTCTTT.

Many counts were recorded for this clonotype. The rearrangement joins TRBV29-1 to TRBJ1-1, with D uncertain. The germline V gene encodes CDR1 SQVTM and CDR2 ANQGSEA. Trimming stripped 1 base from V and 4 bases from J, with 7 bases between. The CDR3 extends over 12 amino acids. CDR3 sequence reads: CSVEGALTEAFF. The CDR3 DNA sequence: TGCAGCGTTGAAGGCGCGCTCACTGAAGCTTTCTTT.

This clonotype has at least ten counts. The V gene is TRBV5-6, the J gene TRBJ1-4; D is perhaps TRBD1 (5 bases). V was clipped by 4 bases and J by 12 bases, with 16 bases between them. CDR1 and CDR2 from the germline V gene are SGHDT and YYEEEE. This CDR3 region has 13 residues. CDR3 sequence (DNA): TGTGCCAGCAGCCCAGGGACGAGGATTGAACTGTTTTTT. Amino acid sequence: CASSPGTRIELFF.

This clonotype was observed many times. CDR3 nucleotides: TGCGCCAGCAGCTTGGCCCAATTGACAGATCGCACAGATACGCAGTATTTT. This encodes CASSLAQLTDRTDTQYF. V usage is TRBV5-1 and J usage is TRBJ2-3, with D perhaps TRBD1 (5 bases). This CDR3 contains 17 residues. Germline CDR1 is SGHRS and CDR2 is YFSETQ. V lost 0 bases, J lost 1 base, and 15 bases lay in between.

The chain is built from TRBV10-3 and TRBJ2-3; D is uncertain. Trimming cost V 7 bases and J 3 bases, with 14 bases left between them. Germline CDR1 and CDR2: ENHRY and SYGVKD. There are 14 residues in the CDR3. As DNA, the CDR3 is TGTGCCATCACCCGTGGTGGTACTACAGATACGCAGTATTTT. This translates into CAITRGGTTDTQYF.

This clonotype occurred many times. A read error is possible here, since a much larger clone lies one base away. V gene TRBV3-1 combines with J gene TRBJ2-3; D unresolved. From germline, CDR1 is LGHDT and CDR2 YNNKEL (reference sequence). With 3 bases removed from V and 0 bases from J, the gap between germline ends came to 1 base. This CDR3 is 12 amino acids long. DNA of the CDR3: TGTGCCAGCAGCCACAGCACAGATACGCAGTATTTT. This gives the protein CASSHSTDTQYF.

In this sample, this clonotype turned up many times. The chain carries TRBV20-1 and TRBJ1-1; D unresolved. This CDR3 comprises 14 residues. Deletions cut 0 bases from V and 4 bases from J, with 12 bases between. Looked up from germline, CDR1 is DFQATT and CDR2 is SNEGSKA (reference sequence). CDR3 amino acids: CSARDFRGRTEAFF. CDR3 nucleotides: TGCAGTGCTAGAGATTTTCGGGGTCGCACTGAAGCTTTCTTT.

This clonotype occurred many times. V gene TRBV5-6 combines with J gene TRBJ1-5, with a weak D call TRBD1 (6 bases). This CDR3 has 14 amino acids. CDR1 is SGHDT and CDR2 is YYEEEE in the germline V gene. V was trimmed by 4 bases and J by 2 bases, leaving 10 bases between them. The CDR3: CASSDEGGNQPQHF. CDR3 DNA sequence: TGTGCCAGCAGCGACGAGGGGGGCAATCAGCCCCAGCATTTT.

This clonotype was seen ten or more times. The chain recombines TRBV25-1 with TRBJ2-1, with D uncertain. The CDR3 runs 12 residues. Trimming cost V 0 bases and J 8 bases, with 5 bases left between them. The germline gives CDR1 MGHDK, CDR2 SYGVNS. The CDR3 region has the DNA TGTGCCAGCAGTGAATATGGGGATGAGCAGTTCTTC. It codes for CASSEYGDEQFF.

V usage is TRBV6-4 and J usage is TRBJ2-1; TRBD2 is a possible D gene (5 bases). This CDR3 is 14 amino acids long. Between the trimmed V and J ends, which lost 9 bases and 2 bases, there was a span of 14 bases. CDR1 is MRHNA and CDR2 is SNTAGT in the germline V gene. The CDR3 protein is CASAREETYNEQFF. The CDR3 coding sequence is TGTGCCAGTGCCCGGGAAGAGACCTACAATGAGCAGTTCTTC.

The chain has TRBV2 and TRBJ2-2; no reliable D call. Trimming removed 2 bases at V and 4 bases at J, with 8 bases between. CDR1 is SNHLY, CDR2 FYNNEI, per germline. This CDR3 comprises 14 residues. The CDR3 reads CASSEKQFTGELFF. The CDR3 region has the DNA TGTGCCAGCAGTGAAAAACAGTTCACCGGGGAGCTGTTTTTT.

This clonotype was seen a handful of times. The genes are TRBV9 and TRBJ2-7, with D unresolved. The CDR3 contains 15 residues. V shed 2 bases and J shed 6 bases, with 18 bases lying between them. Germline V lookup: CDR1 SGDLS, CDR2 YYNGEE. The CDR3 DNA reads as TGTGCCAGCAGCGTGATGCCTCAGTCGGGTTCCGAGCAGTACTTC. This gives the protein CASSVMPQSGSEQYF.

This clonotype was seen at least ten times. The genes are TRBV4-2 and TRBJ1-2; 7 bases line up with TRBD1. The ends lost 1 base at V and 4 bases at J; junction bases unmatched: 3. CDR1 and CDR2 from the germline V gene are LGHNA and YNFKEQ. The CDR3 runs to 14 residues. CDR3 DNA: TGTGCCAGCAGCCAAGCGGGACAGTTCTATGGCTACACCTTC. It codes for CASSQAGQFYGYTF.

This clonotype has a handful of counts. The V gene is TRBV5-1, the J gene TRBJ2-7; D gene ambiguous. V was cut by 0 bases and J by 9 bases, with 19 bases left in between. The germline V gene encodes CDR1 SGHRS and CDR2 YFSETQ. The CDR3 is made up of 15 amino acids. CDR3 loop: CASSLGTAPSFGQYF. For the CDR3, the DNA is TGCGCCAGCAGCTTGGGTACCGCTCCGTCGTTTGGGCAGTACTTC.

This clonotype was detected ten times or more. This chain uses TRBV19 with TRBJ2-2, with 7 bases aligning to TRBD1. The V gene's germline CDR1 is LNHDA and CDR2 SQIVND (reference sequence). V shed 4 bases and J 0 bases; nucleotides not matched to a gene: 2. This CDR3 has 15 residues. In nucleotides, the CDR3 is TGTGCCAGTAGTACTGACAGGGCGAACACCGGGGAGCTGTTTTTT. This codes for CASSTDRANTGELFF. Complete variable domain (other parts from reference TRBV19 and TRBJ2-2): DGGITQSPKYLFRKEGQNVTLSCEQNLNHDAMYWYRQDPGQGLRLIYYSQIVNDFQKGDIAEGYSVSREKKESFPLTVTSAQKNPTAFYLCASSTDRANTGELFFGEGSRLTVL.

V usage is TRBV6-5 and J usage is TRBJ1-4; the D gene is possibly TRBD1 (6 bases). Trimming took 4 bases from V and 5 from J, leaving 23 bases between them. The germline CDR1 and CDR2 sequences are MNHEY and SVGAGI. CDR3 length: 18 amino acids. CDR3 loop: CASSSSLSGHRRNEKLFF. In DNA form, the CDR3 reads TGTGCCAGCAGTTCATCGTTATCGGGACACAGGAGGAATGAAAAACTGTTTTTT.

V gene TRBV11-2 combines with J gene TRBJ2-3, with D possibly TRBD1 on 7 matching bases. Germline V lookup: CDR1 SGHAT, CDR2 FQNNGV. Trimming removed 0 bases at V and 5 bases at J, with 12 bases between. The CDR3 runs to 15 residues. The CDR3 sequence is CASSLDRGAQDTQYF. CDR3 in DNA: TGTGCCAGCAGCTTAGACAGGGGGGCGCAAGATACGCAGTATTTT.

This clonotype was counted many times. The rearrangement links TRBV20-1 to TRBJ1-4, with 8 bases aligning to TRBD1. V was clipped by 6 bases and J by 6 bases; unmatched bases: 6. CDR1 is DFQATT and CDR2 is SNEGSKA in the germline V gene (reference sequence). The length of the CDR3 is 13 residues. The CDR3: CSAYRGGHEKLFF. Here the CDR3 DNA reads TGCAGTGCCTACAGGGGGGGTCATGAAAAACTGTTTTTT.

This clonotype occurred many times. The chain is built from TRBV2 and TRBJ2-4, with D possibly being TRBD1 (6 bases). This CDR3 is built from 15 residues. The V gene's germline CDR1 is SNHLY and CDR2 FYNNEI. Trimming stripped 3 bases from V and 2 bases from J, with 11 bases between. This CDR3 is CASSEQGIPKNIQYF. In nucleotides, the CDR3 is TGTGCCAGCAGTGAGCAGGGGATTCCCAAAAACATTCAGTACTTC.

This clonotype was detected ten times or more. This chain joins TRBV29-1 and TRBJ2-1, with D tentatively TRBD2 (6 bases). Looked up from germline, CDR1 is SQVTM and CDR2 is ANQGSEA. The CDR3 has 13 residues. The germline V and J ends were trimmed by 6 bases and 6 bases, with 15 bases remaining between them. This CDR3 is CSVFRDSFNEQFF. The CDR3 nucleotides read TGCAGCGTCTTCCGGGACTCTTTCAATGAGCAGTTCTTC.

The chain employs TRBV5-5 and TRBJ2-1; 7 bases line up with TRBD1. The CDR3 spans 17 residues. The ends lost 0 bases at V and 5 bases at J; junction bases unmatched: 11. The V gene's germline CDR1 is SGHKS and CDR2 YYEKEE (reference sequence). Here the CDR3 DNA reads TGTGCCAGCAGCTTGGCCATATTGGGACAGAGGAACAATGAGCAGTTCTTC. Its translation is CASSLAILGQRNNEQFF.

This clonotype was seen only a few times. The J gene is TRBJ1-3, the V gene TRBV11-2; D is uncertain. Trimming took 5 bases from V and 3 from J, leaving 20 bases between them. Germline V gene lookup returns CDR1 SGHAT and CDR2 FQNNGV. The CDR3 is 17 residues long. The DNA for the CDR3 is TGTGCCAGCAGCCGTTCTCGGACCGGTCTCTGTGGAAACACCATATATTTT. This encodes CASSRSRTGLCGNTIYF. Together with reference TRBV11-2 and TRBJ1-3, the CDR3 gives the full variable domain: EAGVAQSPRYKIIEKRQSVAFWCNPISGHATLYWYQQILGQGPKLLIQFQNNGVVDDSQLPKDRFSAERLKGVDSTLKIQPAKLEDSAVYLCASSRSRTGLCGNTIYFGEGSWLTVV.

This clonotype was picked up many times. This rearrangement joins TRBV3-1 to TRBJ1-4; D perhaps matches TRBD1 (5 bases). This CDR3 has 19 amino acids. Between the trimmed V and J ends, which lost 3 bases and 7 bases, there was a span of 27 bases. CDR1 is LGHDT and CDR2 is YNNKEL in the germline V gene (reference sequence). In DNA, the CDR3 is TGTGCCAGCAGCCAGGAAAGGAGGGGACCACGAATAGCGGGTGAAAAACTGTTTTTT. Encoded protein: CASSQERRGPRIAGEKLFF.

This clonotype has at least ten counts. The chain links TRBV7-8 to TRBJ2-2, with D unresolved. This CDR3 region has 14 residues. Trimming removed 5 bases at V and 2 bases at J, with 9 bases between. Germline V lookup: CDR1 SGHVS, CDR2 FQNEAQ. The CDR3 protein is CASSHRINTGELFF. Here the CDR3 DNA reads TGTGCCAGCAGCCACCGAATAAACACCGGGGAGCTGTTTTTT.

There are a few counts of this clonotype. The chain carries TRBV13 and TRBJ1-1, with D uncertain. Trimming cost V 3 bases and J 0 bases, with 20 bases left between them. Germline values: CDR1 PRHDT, CDR2 FYEKMQ (reference sequence). The CDR3 is made up of 18 amino acids. The CDR3 here is CASSFQRDGSRMNTEAFF. The CDR3 DNA follows: TGTGCCAGCAGCTTTCAGCGCGACGGATCCAGGATGAACACTGAAGCTTTCTTT.

This clonotype has at least ten counts. This sequence joins TRBV20-1 and TRBJ1-6; the D gene is possibly TRBD1 (6 bases). Deletions cut 6 bases from V and 6 bases from J, with 15 bases between. The germline V gene has CDR1 DFQATT and CDR2 SNEGSKA (reference sequence). The CDR3 totals 14 residues. CDR3: CSAKSQGLNSPLHF. CDR3 nucleotide sequence: TGCAGTGCCAAATCACAGGGACTTAATTCACCCCTCCACTTT.

On this clonotype itself: This may stem from a read error, because a much larger clone lies one nucleotide away. This chain joins TRBV12-3 or TRBV12-4 and TRBJ2-1; 9 positions agree with TRBD2. The CDR3 extends over 14 amino acids. Trimming took 7 bases from V and 12 from J; bases not matched to a gene: 13. The CDR3 DNA is TGTGCCAGCAAGGAAGGGCGAGCGGGGGGCGGGCAGTTCTTC. The encoded protein is CASKEGRAGGGQFF.

The sample holds a few counts of this clonotype. The chain uses TRBV20-1 and TRBJ2-7; D gene uncertain. Germline CDR1 is DFQATT and CDR2 is SNEGSKA (reference sequence). With 3 bases removed from V and 2 bases from J, the gap between germline ends came to 14 bases. The CDR3 is 14 residues long. The DNA of the CDR3 is TGCAGTGCTAGTCTCTTTCTCAACCCCTACGAGCAGTACTTC. Encoded protein: CSASLFLNPYEQYF.

This clonotype was seen at least ten times. The chain recombines TRBV28 with TRBJ2-3; D unresolved. Looked up from germline, CDR1 is MDHEN and CDR2 is SYDVKM. The V end lost 2 bases, the J end lost 0 bases, and 9 bases lay between the germline ends. The CDR3 contains 15 residues. DNA for the CDR3: TGTGCCAGCAGTTTACGTGTAGGAAGCACAGATACGCAGTATTTT. Its protein product is CASSLRVGSTDTQYF.